This T cell receptor beta chain was sequenced during a study of T cells after yellow fever vaccination. Study observations and caveats: The booster saw the reappearance of most primary-vaccination clones (approximately 97% CD4, 88% CD8).

This clonotype was seen a handful of times. Its specificity is unknown. V dropped 0 bases and J dropped 5 bases, with 10 bases sitting between them. Germline V gives CDR1 MNHEY, CDR2 SVGAGI. The CDR3 loop spans 14 amino acids. One entry per CDR3 protein, called by TCRdb with MiXCR from the 5' RACE reads. The sample records 200,000 to 250,000 distinct CDR3 sequences, about 7% being singletons. The chain recombines TRBV6-5 with TRBJ1-2; tentatively, D is TRBD1 (5 bases). This TCR was sampled from a young man who received the YFV17D yellow fever vaccine. The sample consisted of CD4+ T cells sorted from PBMCs, taken 15 days after the yellow fever booster vaccination. CDR3 in DNA: TGTGCCAGCAGTTACTCGGGGGGGAGGTATGGCTACACCTTC. The encoded protein is CASSYSGGRYGYTF.